Below, 16 T cell receptor beta chains from the same sample are listed, as sequenced in a study of T cell repertoires in cytomegalovirus infection. TCRdb re-called the reads through MiXCR, storing one row per CDR3 protein. This table holds tens of thousands of distinct CDR3 sequences, more than 15% found once. These receptors are not linked to any known antigen. This sample comprised CD8+ T cells from cultured PBMCs, obtained from culture after CMV antigen stimulation. These receptors all stem from a human donor in good health (CMV status not recorded). Some clones in this sample may be carry-over from other donors' samples.

A note on this clonotype: This clone may be a read error of a much larger clone one base away. In this CDR3 the conserved last residue, phenylalanine or tryptophan, is missing, so a read error is likely. The chain has TRBV4-3 and TRBJ2-7, with D possibly matching TRBD2 (5 bases). Trimming pared 2 bases from V and 3 bases from J, leaving 8 bases between. The CDR3 is made up of 13 amino acids. Germline CDR1 is LGHNA and CDR2 is YSLEER. The DNA of the CDR3 is TGCGCCAGCAGCCAAAACGAGGGCTACGAGCAGTACCTC. Translating gives CASSQNEGYEQYL.

The chain couples TRBV6-5 to TRBJ2-7; D may match TRBD1 or TRBD2 (5 bases each). V was pared by 2 bases and J by 6 bases, with 17 bases between. CDR1 is MNHEY and CDR2 is SVGAGI in the germline V gene. There are 15 residues in the CDR3. The CDR3 DNA follows: TGTGCCAGCAGTTACAGCAGCTGGACTGGGGGCGAGCAGTACTTC. Its protein product is CASSYSSWTGGEQYF.

This clonotype has a handful of counts. J is TRBJ2-1 and V is TRBV7-9, with D possibly TRBD2 on 6 matching bases. The CDR3 is 15 residues long. V shed 4 bases and J shed 5 bases, with 15 bases lying between them. CDR1 and CDR2 (germline): SEHNR, FQNEAQ (reference sequence). Here the CDR3 DNA reads TGTGCCAGCAGCTCTTGGAGGGAGGCCAACAATGAGCAGTTCTTC. Translation gives CASSSWREANNEQFF.

This clonotype has ten or more counts. This chain links TRBV7-2 with TRBJ1-3; no clear D gene. CDR1 is SGHTA and CDR2 is FQGNSA in the germline V gene. Trimming took off 4 bases at V and 3 bases at J, with 22 bases between the two ends. The CDR3 consists of 18 residues. In DNA form, the CDR3 reads TGTGCCAGCAGCTCAATGGCGTCGGATTACATAGGTGGAAACACCATATATTTT. As protein: CASSSMASDYIGGNTIYF. Full variable domain (remainder filled in from reference TRBV7-2 and TRBJ1-3): GAGVSQSPSNKVTEKGKDVELRCDPISGHTALYWYRQSLGQGLEFLIYFQGNSAPDKSGLPSDRFSAERTGGSVSTLTIQRTQQEDSAVYLCASSSMASDYIGGNTIYFGEGSWLTVV.

The chain carries TRBV7-7 and TRBJ1-4, with TRBD1 matching 7 bases. Unmatched junction bases numbered 10, after V lost 1 base and J lost 5 bases. This CDR3 region has 17 residues. The germline V gene encodes CDR1 SSHAT and CDR2 FNYEAQ (reference sequence). CDR3 bases: TGTGCCAGCAGCTTAGTTAGAGGGGGACAGCTGAATGAAAAACTGTTTTTT. It translates to CASSLVRGGQLNEKLFF.

This clonotype was counted only a few times. The rearrangement joins TRBV6-1 to TRBJ1-2; 7 bases match TRBD1. CDR3 length: 14 amino acids. Per germline, CDR1 MNHNS and CDR2 SASEGT. The J segment lost 3 bases and the V segment lost 1 base, leaving 2 bases of the junction unmatched. CDR3 protein: CASSEDRGYYGYTF. CDR3 coding DNA: TGTGCCAGCAGTGAAGACAGGGGATACTATGGCTACACCTTC.

This clonotype was recorded many times. This chain links TRBV11-2 with TRBJ2-5, with TRBD2 identical over 7 bases. Trimming cost V 4 bases and J 4 bases; bases outside gene matches: 9. CDR1 and CDR2 from the germline V gene are SGHAT and FQNNGV. This CDR3 has 15 amino acids. This CDR3 is CASSSPGGVGETQYF. The CDR3 DNA follows: TGTGCCAGCAGCTCCCCTGGGGGGGTGGGAGAGACCCAGTACTTC.

CDR3 protein: CARQVGTDTQYF. The DNA of the CDR3 is TGTGCCAGACAGGTTGGCACAGATACGCAGTATTTT. The V gene is TRBV7-9, the J gene TRBJ2-3, with D possibly being TRBD1 (5 bases). The CDR3 consists of 12 residues. The germline V and J ends were trimmed by 9 bases and 1 base, with 8 bases remaining between them. Germline V gene lookup returns CDR1 SEHNR and CDR2 FQNEAQ (reference sequence).

This clonotype was seen more than once but under ten times. This chain links TRBV6-6 with TRBJ2-3; D remains ambiguous. The length of the CDR3 is 13 residues. Trimming removed 6 bases at V and 2 bases at J, with 9 bases between. Germline V gene lookup returns CDR1 MNHNY and CDR2 SVGAGI (reference sequence). The CDR3 reads CASRGRTTDTQYF. CDR3 nucleotides: TGTGCCAGCAGAGGCAGGACCACAGATACGCAGTATTTT.

This clonotype has a count of ten or more. CDR3 sequence (DNA): TGTGCCAGCAGCGTAGAAGGGGGACAAGAAAAACTGTTTTTT. It yields the protein CASSVEGGQEKLFF. The rearrangement uses TRBV9 and TRBJ1-4, with D possibly TRBD1 on 6 matching bases. The CDR3 has 14 residues. Trimming removed 0 bases at V and 8 bases at J, with 11 bases between. In germline, CDR1 is SGDLS, CDR2 YYNGEE.

The table lists this clonotype with a count of one. This sequence joins TRBV12-5 and TRBJ1-5; D call uncertain. This CDR3 comprises 14 residues. The germline CDR1 and CDR2 sequences are LGHNT and FRNRAP. Trimming removed 0 bases from V and 3 bases from J, with 6 bases in between. The CDR3 protein is CASGLVRDNQPQHF. Written as DNA, the CDR3 is TGTGCTAGTGGTTTGGTACGAGACAATCAGCCCCAGCATTTT.

This chain uses TRBV19 with TRBJ1-5; TRBD1 aligns across 12 bases. The V and J ends lost 7 bases and 7 bases, in that order; junction bases with no gene match: 5. From germline, CDR1 is LNHDA and CDR2 SQIVND (reference sequence). The CDR3 runs to 14 residues. Here the CDR3 reads CASMGTGGWQPQHF. In nucleotides, the CDR3 is TGTGCCAGTATGGGGACAGGGGGCTGGCAGCCCCAGCATTTT.

This clonotype was counted only a few times. The gene calls are TRBV7-8 and TRBJ2-2; a weak D match, TRBD2 (6 bases). The CDR3 contains 13 residues. Trimming shortened V by 6 bases and J by 5 bases, and 10 bases separated the two germline ends. Germline V gene lookup returns CDR1 SGHVS and CDR2 FQNEAQ. In DNA, the CDR3 is TGTGCCAGCAGGGATGGGAGGACCGGGGAGCTGTTTTTT. It encodes CASRDGRTGELFF.

This clonotype occurred a few times. The genes are TRBV4-2 and TRBJ1-1, with D possibly being TRBD1 (5 bases). The V end lost 2 bases, the J end lost 0 bases, and 10 bases lay between the germline ends. Germline CDR1 LGHNA, CDR2 YNFKEQ. CDR3 length: 15 residues. The chain's CDR3 is CASSQNLRVNTEAFF. The CDR3 coding sequence is TGTGCCAGCAGCCAAAACCTCAGGGTGAACACTGAAGCTTTCTTT.

This clonotype occurred once. This chain links TRBV25-1 with TRBJ2-7; possible D gene TRBD2, 6 bases. Germline-derived CDR1 and CDR2 are MGHDK and SYGVNS. The CDR3 spans 13 residues. V was pared by 5 bases and J by 5 bases, with 13 bases between. CDR3 coding DNA: TGTGCCAGCAGTAGTTGGGGGGACGACGAGCAGTACTTC. Translated: CASSSWGDDEQYF.

This clonotype turned up a few times. The junction departs from germline at one end; a sequencing error may be responsible. This rearrangement joins TRBV20-1 to TRBJ2-6; D unresolved. This CDR3 region has 14 residues. Germline loops: CDR1 DFQATT, CDR2 SNEGSKA (reference sequence). This chain's CDR3 is CSAREASGANVLTF. In DNA form, the CDR3 reads TGCAGTGCTCGAGAAGCCTCTGGGGCCAACGTCCTGACTTTC.